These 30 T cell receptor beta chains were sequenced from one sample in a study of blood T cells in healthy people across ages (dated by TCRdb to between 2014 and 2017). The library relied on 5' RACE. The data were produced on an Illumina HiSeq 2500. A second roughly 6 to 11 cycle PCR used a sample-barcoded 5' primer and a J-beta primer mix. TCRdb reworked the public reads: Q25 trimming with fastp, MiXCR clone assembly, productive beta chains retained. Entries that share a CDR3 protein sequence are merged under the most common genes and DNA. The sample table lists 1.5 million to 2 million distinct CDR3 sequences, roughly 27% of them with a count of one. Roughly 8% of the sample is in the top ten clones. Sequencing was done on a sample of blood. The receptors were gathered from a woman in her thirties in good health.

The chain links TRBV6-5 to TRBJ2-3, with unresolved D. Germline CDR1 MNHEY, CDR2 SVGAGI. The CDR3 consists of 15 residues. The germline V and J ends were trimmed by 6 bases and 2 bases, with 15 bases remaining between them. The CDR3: CASRVFYGSTDTQYF. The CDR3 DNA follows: TGTGCCAGCAGGGTTTTTTATGGCTCCACAGATACGCAGTATTTT.

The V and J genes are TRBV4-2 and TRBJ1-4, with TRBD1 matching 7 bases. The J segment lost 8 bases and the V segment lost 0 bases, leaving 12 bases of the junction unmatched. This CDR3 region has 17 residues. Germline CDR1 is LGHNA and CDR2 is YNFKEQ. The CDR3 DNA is TGTGCCAGCAGCCAAGACCCCGACAGGGAAGTCGTCGAAAAACTGTTTTTT. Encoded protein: CASSQDPDREVVEKLFF.

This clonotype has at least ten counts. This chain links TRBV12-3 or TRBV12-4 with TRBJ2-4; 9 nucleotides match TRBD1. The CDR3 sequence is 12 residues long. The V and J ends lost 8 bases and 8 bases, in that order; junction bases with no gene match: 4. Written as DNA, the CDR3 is TGTGCCAGCCGGGACAGGGATTACATTCAGTACTTC. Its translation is CASRDRDYIQYF.

CDR3 region: CASSQLTVDGYTF. CDR3 nucleotide sequence: TGTGCCAGCAGCCAACTGACAGTCGATGGCTACACCTTC. V gene TRBV3-1 combines with J gene TRBJ1-2; maybe TRBD1 (5 bases). Germline V lookup: CDR1 LGHDT, CDR2 YNNKEL (reference sequence). Deletions cut 2 bases from V and 6 bases from J, with 10 bases between. This CDR3 spans 13 amino acids.

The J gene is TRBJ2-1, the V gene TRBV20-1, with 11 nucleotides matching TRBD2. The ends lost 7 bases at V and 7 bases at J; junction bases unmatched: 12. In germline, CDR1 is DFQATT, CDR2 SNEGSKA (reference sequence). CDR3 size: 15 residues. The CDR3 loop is CSVFGVAGGPNEQFF. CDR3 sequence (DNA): TGCAGTGTTTTCGGCGTAGCGGGAGGGCCAAATGAGCAGTTCTTC.

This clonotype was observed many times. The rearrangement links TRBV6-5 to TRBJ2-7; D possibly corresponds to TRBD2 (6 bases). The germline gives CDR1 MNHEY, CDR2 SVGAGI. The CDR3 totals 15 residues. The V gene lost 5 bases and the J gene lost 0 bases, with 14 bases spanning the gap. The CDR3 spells CASSPQEGFSYEQYF. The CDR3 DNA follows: TGTGCCAGCAGTCCGCAGGAGGGGTTCTCCTACGAGCAGTACTTC.

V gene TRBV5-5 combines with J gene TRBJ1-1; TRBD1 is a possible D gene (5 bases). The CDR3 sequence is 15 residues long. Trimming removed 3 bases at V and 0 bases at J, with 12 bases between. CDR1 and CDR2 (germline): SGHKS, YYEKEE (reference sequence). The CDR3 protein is CASSSQAGMNTEAFF. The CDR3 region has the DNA TGTGCCAGCAGCTCCCAAGCAGGGATGAACACTGAAGCTTTCTTT. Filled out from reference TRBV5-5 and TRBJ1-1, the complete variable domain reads DAGVTQSPTHLIKTRGQQVTLRCSPISGHKSVSWYQQVLGQGPQFIFQYYEKEERGRGNFPDRFSARQFPNYSSELNVNALLLGDSALYLCASSSQAGMNTEAFFGQGTRLTVV.

The CDR3 coding sequence is TGTGCCAGCAGCGGAAACAGGGACAACTCCTACGAGCAGTACTTC. Protein sequence: CASSGNRDNSYEQYF. The V call is TRBV9, the J call TRBJ2-7; TRBD1 might be the D (6 bases). Trimming cost V 3 bases and J 0 bases, with 13 bases left between them. The CDR3 covers 15 residues. Germline V lookup: CDR1 SGDLS, CDR2 YYNGEE.

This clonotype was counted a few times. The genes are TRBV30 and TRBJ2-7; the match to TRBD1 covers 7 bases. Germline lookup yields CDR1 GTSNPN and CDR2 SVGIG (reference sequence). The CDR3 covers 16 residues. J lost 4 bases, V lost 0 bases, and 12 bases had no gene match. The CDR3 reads CAWSVGTALQLYEQYF. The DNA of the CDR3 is TGTGCCTGGAGTGTAGGGACAGCCTTACAACTATACGAGCAGTACTTC. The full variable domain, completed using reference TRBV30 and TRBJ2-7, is SQTIHQWPATLVQPVGSPLSLECTVEGTSNPNLYWYRQAAGRGLQLLFYSVGIGQISSEVPQNLSASRPQDRQFILSSKKLLLSDSGFYLCAWSVGTALQLYEQYFGPGTRLTVT.

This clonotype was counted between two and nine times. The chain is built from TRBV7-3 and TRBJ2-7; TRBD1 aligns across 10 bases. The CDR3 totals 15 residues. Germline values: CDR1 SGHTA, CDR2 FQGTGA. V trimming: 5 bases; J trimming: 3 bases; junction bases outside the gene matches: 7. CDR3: CASSLVGTGDYEQYF. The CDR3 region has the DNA TGTGCCAGCAGCCTCGTCGGGACAGGGGACTACGAGCAGTACTTC.

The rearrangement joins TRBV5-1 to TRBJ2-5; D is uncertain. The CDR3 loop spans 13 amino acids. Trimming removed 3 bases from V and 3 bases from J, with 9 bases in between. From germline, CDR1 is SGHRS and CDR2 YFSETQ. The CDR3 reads CASSYVGKETQYF. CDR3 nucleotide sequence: TGCGCCAGCAGCTATGTGGGAAAAGAGACCCAGTACTTC.

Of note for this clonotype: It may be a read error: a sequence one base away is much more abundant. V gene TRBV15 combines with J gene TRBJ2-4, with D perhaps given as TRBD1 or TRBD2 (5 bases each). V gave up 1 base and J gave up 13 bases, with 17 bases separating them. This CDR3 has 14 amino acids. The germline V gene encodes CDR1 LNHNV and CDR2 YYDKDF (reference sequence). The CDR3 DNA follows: TGTGCCACCAGCAGAGGGGGGTCCTACAATGAGCAGTACTTC. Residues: CATSRGGSYNEQYF.

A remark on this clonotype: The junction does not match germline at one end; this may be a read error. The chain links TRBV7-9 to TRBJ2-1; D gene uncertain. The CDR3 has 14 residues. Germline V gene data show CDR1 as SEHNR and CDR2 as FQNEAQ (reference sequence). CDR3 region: CASSVGNSYNGQFF. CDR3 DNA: TGTGCCAGCAGCGTGGGTAACTCCTACAATGGGCAGTTCTTC.

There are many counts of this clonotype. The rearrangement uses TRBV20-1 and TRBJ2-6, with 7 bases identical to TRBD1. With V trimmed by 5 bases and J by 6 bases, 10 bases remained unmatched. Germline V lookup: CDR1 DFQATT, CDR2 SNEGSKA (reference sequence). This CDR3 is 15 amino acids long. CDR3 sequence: CSAARQGLKANVLTF. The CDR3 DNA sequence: TGCAGTGCTGCCCGACAGGGCTTGAAGGCCAACGTCCTGACTTTC.

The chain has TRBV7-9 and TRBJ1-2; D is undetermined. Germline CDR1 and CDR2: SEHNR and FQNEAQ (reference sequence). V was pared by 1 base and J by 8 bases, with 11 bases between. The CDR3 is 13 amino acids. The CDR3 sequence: CASSLGIGKGYTF. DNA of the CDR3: TGTGCCAGCAGCTTAGGTATCGGCAAAGGCTACACCTTC.

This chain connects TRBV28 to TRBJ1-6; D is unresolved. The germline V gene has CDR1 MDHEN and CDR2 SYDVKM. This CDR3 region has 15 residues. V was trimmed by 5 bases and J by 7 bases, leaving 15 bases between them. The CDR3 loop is CASSPISPGNSPLHF. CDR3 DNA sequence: TGTGCCAGCAGTCCCATATCCCCGGGAAATTCACCCCTCCACTTT.

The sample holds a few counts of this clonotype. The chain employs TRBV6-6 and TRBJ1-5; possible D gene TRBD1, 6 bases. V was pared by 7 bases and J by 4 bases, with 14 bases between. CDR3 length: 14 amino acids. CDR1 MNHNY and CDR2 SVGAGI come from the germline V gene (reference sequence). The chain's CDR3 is CASTQGGPNQPQHF. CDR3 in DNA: TGTGCCAGCACACAGGGAGGGCCAAATCAGCCCCAGCATTTT.

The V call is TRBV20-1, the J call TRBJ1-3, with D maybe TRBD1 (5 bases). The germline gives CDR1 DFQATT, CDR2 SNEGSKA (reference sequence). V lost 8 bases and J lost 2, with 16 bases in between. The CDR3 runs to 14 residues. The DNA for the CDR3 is TGCAGTTGCCGCACAGGCTCTGCTGGAAACACCATATATTTT. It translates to CSCRTGSAGNTIYF.

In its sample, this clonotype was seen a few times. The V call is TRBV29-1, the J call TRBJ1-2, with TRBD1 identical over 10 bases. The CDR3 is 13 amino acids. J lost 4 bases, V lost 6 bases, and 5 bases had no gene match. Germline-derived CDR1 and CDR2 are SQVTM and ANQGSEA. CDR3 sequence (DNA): TGCAGCGTCGCCGGGACAGGGGCCTATGGCTACACCTTC. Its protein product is CSVAGTGAYGYTF.

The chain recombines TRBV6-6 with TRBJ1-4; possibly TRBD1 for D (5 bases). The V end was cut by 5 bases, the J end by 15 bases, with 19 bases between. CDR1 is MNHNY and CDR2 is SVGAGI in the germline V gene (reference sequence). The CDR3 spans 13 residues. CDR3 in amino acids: CASSPTGFWSVFF. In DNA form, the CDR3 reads TGTGCCAGCAGTCCTACAGGCTTTTGGTCGGTGTTTTTT.

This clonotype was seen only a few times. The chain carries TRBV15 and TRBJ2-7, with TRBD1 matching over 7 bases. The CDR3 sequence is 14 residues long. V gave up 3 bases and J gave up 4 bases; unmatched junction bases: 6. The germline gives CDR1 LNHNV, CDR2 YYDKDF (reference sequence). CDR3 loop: CATSSRDRGYEQYF. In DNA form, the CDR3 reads TGTGCCACCAGCAGTAGGGACAGAGGATACGAGCAGTACTTC.

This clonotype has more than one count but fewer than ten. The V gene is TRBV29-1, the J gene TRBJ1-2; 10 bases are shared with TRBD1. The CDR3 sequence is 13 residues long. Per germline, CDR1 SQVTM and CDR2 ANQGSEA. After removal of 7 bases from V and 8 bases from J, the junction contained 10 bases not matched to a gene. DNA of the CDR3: TGCAGCGAGACGGGGACAGGGGTTGCCGGCTACACCTTC. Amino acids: CSETGTGVAGYTF.

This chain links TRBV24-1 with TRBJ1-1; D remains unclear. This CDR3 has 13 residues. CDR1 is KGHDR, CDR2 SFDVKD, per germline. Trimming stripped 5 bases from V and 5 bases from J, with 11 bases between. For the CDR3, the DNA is TGTGCCACCAGTGCCGTAGATATAACTGAAGCTTTCTTT. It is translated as CATSAVDITEAFF.

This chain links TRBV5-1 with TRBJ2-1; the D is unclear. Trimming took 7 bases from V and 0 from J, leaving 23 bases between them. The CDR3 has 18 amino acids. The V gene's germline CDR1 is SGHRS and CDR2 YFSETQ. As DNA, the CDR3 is TGCGCCAGCGGTTTTCGACCTCGTAACCTAGACTCCTACAATGAGCAGTTCTTC. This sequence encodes CASGFRPRNLDSYNEQFF.

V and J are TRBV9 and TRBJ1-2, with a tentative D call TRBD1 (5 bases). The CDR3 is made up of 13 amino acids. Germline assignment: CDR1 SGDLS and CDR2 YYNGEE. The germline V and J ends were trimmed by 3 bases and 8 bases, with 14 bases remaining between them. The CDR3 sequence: CASSAAGTQGYTF. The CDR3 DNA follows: TGTGCCAGCAGCGCAGCCGGGACCCAGGGCTACACCTTC.

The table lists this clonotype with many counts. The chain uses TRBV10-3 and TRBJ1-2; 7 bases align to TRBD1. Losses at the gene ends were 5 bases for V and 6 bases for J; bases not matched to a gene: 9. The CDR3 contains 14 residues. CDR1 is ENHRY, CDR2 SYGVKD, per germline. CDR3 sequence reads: CAISLGDSLNGYTF. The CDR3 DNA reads TGTGCCATCAGTCTCGGGGACAGCTTAAATGGCTACACCTTC.

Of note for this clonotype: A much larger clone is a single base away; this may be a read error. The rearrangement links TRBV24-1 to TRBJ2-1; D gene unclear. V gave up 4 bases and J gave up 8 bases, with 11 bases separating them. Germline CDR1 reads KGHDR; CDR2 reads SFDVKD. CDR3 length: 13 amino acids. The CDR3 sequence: CATSDPVSDEQFF. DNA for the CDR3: TGTGCCACCAGTGACCCAGTATCCGATGAGCAGTTCTTC.

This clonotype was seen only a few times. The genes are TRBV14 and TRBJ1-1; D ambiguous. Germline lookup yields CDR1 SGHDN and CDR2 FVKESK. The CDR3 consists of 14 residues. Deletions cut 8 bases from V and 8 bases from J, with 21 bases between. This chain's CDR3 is CASGPNLGFSEAFF. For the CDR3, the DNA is TGTGCCAGCGGACCAAATCTGGGTTTCAGCGAAGCTTTCTTT.

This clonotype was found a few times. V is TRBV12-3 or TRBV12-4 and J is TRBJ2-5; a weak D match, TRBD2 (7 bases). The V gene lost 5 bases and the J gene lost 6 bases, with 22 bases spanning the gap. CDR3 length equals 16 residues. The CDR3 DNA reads TGTGCCAGCAGTCCTTCTCGGGTAGGGGGGGATCAGACCCAGTACTTC. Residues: CASSPSRVGGDQTQYF.

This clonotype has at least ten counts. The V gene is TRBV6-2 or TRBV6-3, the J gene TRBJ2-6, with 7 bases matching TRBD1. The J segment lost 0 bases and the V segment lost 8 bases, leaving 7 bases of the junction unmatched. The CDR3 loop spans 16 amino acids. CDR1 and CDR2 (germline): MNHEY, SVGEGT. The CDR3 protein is CASRDSPASGANVLTF. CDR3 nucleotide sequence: TGTGCCAGCCGGGACAGTCCCGCCTCTGGGGCCAACGTCCTGACTTTC.